The clone carrying this T cell receptor beta chain was seen at least ten times. The antigen remains undetermined. The record originates from a study of CD8+CD57+ T cells in acquired aplastic anemia. Study summary: DNA recovered from sorted CD4+ and CD8+ cells had a mean of roughly 3 ug. Findings and caveats of the study: Overlap between patients and controls comprised about 28 CD8+ CDR3 sequences.

Genomic DNA was employed as the template in profiling TCR beta VDJ and CDR3. TCRdb recomputed calls from the reads with MiXCR, one row per CDR3 protein. The repertoire holds 250,000 to 350,000 distinct CDR3 sequences, with approximately 56% as singletons. With 5 bases clipped from V and 4 bases from J, the junction kept 7 bases outside the gene matches. The CDR3 has 14 amino acids. Germline V lookup: CDR1 SNHLY, CDR2 FYNNEI. This chain connects TRBV2 to TRBJ1-2; 7 bases match TRBD1. This clonotype was obtained from a human donor with severe aplastic anemia or a healthy control (not recorded which). Sequencing was carried out using sorted CD4+, CD8+, or CD8+CD57+ T cells (not recorded which) from PBMCs. For the CDR3, the DNA is TGTGCCAGCAGTAAAGACAGGGTTAGCTATGGCTACACCTTC. As protein: CASSKDRVSYGYTF. The full variable domain, in which reference TRBV2 and TRBJ1-2 provide the parts outside the CDR3, is EPEVTQTPSHQVTQMGQEVILRCVPISNHLYFYWYRQILGQKVEFLVSFYNNEISEKSEIFDDQFSVERPDGSNFTLKIRSTKLEDSAMYFCASSKDRVSYGYTFGSGTRLTVV.